A selection of T cell receptor beta chains follows, all from one sample in a study of shared clonotypes between healthy human individuals. Only in-frame clones appear in the TCRdb table, and some are missing; sequencing was by immunoSEQ multiplex PCR. This sample carries 850,000 to 1,200,000 clones, approximately 76% of them seen once, and the ten largest clones take about 1.4%. The sequenced material came from memory CD4+ T cells sorted from blood. The receptors were gathered from a man younger than 35 in good health. Both conserved end residues are part of each CDR3. The D gene is left open where the match is weak. Some rows have no size entry. The others give once, few or many, or a class for an expanded clone.

cdr3_length	j_call	d_call	clone_size	v_call	cdr3_nt	cdr3_aa
12	TRBJ2-1	.	.	TRBV11-2	TGTGCCAGCAGCTTAGGTTGGAATGAGCAGTTCTTC	CASSLGWNEQFF
15	TRBJ1-2	TRBD1	.	TRBV29-1	TGCAGCGTACGACAGGGGAGAGATGGCCTTTATGGCTACACCTTC	CSVRQGRDGLYGYTF
15	TRBJ1-2	TRBD1	few	TRBV6-1	TGTGCCAGCAGTGAACAGGCTAGGACAGGGGATGGCTACACCTTC	CASSEQARTGDGYTF
14	TRBJ1-2	.	.	TRBV28	TGTGCCAGCAGTGGGACCGGGCTTTCTCATGGCTACACCTTC	CASSGTGLSHGYTF
13	TRBJ2-7	.	.	TRBV28	TGTGCCAGCAGTTTAGTTGCAGCGAGCGAGCAGTACTTC	CASSLVAASEQYF
15	TRBJ1-2	.	.	TRBV19	TGTGCCAGTAGCCGGGACCGTACCCCGAGCAATGGCTACACCTTC	CASSRDRTPSNGYTF
14	TRBJ2-3	TRBD2	.	TRBV19	TGTGCCAGTAAGGCGGGAGGTAGAACAGATACGCAGTATTTT	CASKAGGRTDTQYF
13	TRBJ1-1	.	.	TRBV27	TGTGCCAGCAGTAGACAGTTAAACACTGAAGCTTTCTTT	CASSRQLNTEAFF
13	TRBJ2-7	.	.	TRBV13	TGTGCCAGCAGCTTAGGGACGGCCTACGAGCAGTACTTC	CASSLGTAYEQYF
12	TRBJ2-5	.	.	TRBV5-1	TGCGCCAGCAGCTTAGGAGAAGAGACCCAGTACTTC	CASSLGEETQYF
13	TRBJ1-6	TRBD1	.	TRBV7-2	TGTGCCACCACCGGACAGGGGGATTCACCCCTCCACTTT	CATTGQGDSPLHF
13	TRBJ1-2	.	.	TRBV5-5	TGTGCCAGCAGCTTCACAGCTAACTATGGCTACACCTTC	CASSFTANYGYTF
15	TRBJ2-1	TRBD2	once	TRBV7-2	TGTGCCAGCAGCTGGCGGGGGGGCAGCAGTAATGAGCAGTTCTTC	CASSWRGGSSNEQFF
15	TRBJ2-2	.	.	TRBV19	TGTGCCAGTAAACGGGGCCAGGGAGGCACCGGGGAGCTGTTTTTT	CASKRGQGGTGELFF
14	TRBJ1-6	.	.	TRBV30	TGTGCCTGGAGTGACAGCTCCTATAATTCACCCCTCCACTTT	CAWSDSSYNSPLHF
17	TRBJ1-2	.	.	TRBV4-1	TGCGCCAGCAGCCAAGGGGGGGGATGGGAGTTCAACTATGGCTACACCTTC	CASSQGGGWEFNYGYTF
17	TRBJ2-1	TRBD2	.	TRBV7-8	TGTGCCAGCAGGCCCGGGAGCGGGGGGGCAGGGAACAATGAGCAGTTCTTC	CASRPGSGGAGNNEQFF
16	TRBJ1-5	TRBD1	.	TRBV11-2	TGTGCCAGCAAACAGGGGACTAAACCCCTCAATCAGCCCCAGCATTTT	CASKQGTKPLNQPQHF